A single sample gave rise to the 15 T cell receptor beta chains below, sequenced in a study of patients and donors after allogeneic stem cell transplantation. TCRdb redid the calling of the RT-PCR reads with MiXCR, one entry per CDR3 protein. Found here are roughly 140,000 distinct CDR3 sequences, about a third of them singletons; the top ten hold 50%. Sequencing was carried out using blood, either unsorted or a sorted T cell fraction (not recorded which). These receptors were obtained from a human donor who was either an allogeneic HSCT recipient or a stem cell or donor lymphocyte infusion donor (not recorded which). It is not recorded whose cells these are; they may come from a transplant donor.

This rearrangement joins TRBV7-9 to TRBJ2-2, with 7 bases that match TRBD2. The V segment lost 1 base and the J segment 4 bases; nucleotides outside the gene matches: 3. Germline V lookup: CDR1 SEHNR, CDR2 FQNEAQ (reference sequence). The length of the CDR3 is 15 residues. CDR3 residues: CASSLEGEGTGELFF. CDR3 nucleotide sequence: TGTGCCAGCAGCTTAGAAGGGGAGGGCACCGGGGAGCTGTTTTTT.

This clonotype occurred a few times. The V and J genes are TRBV27 and TRBJ1-2; maybe TRBD1 (5 bases). Trimming left V 7 bases short and J 5 bases short, with 20 bases between. Germline lookup yields CDR1 MNHEY and CDR2 SMNVEV (reference sequence). The CDR3 loop spans 15 amino acids. The CDR3 region is CASTLTGSSRYGYTF. The CDR3 coding sequence is TGTGCCAGCACCCTAACAGGTTCATCTAGATATGGCTACACCTTC.

This clonotype came up once. V usage is TRBV5-5 and J usage is TRBJ2-5; D tentatively reads TRBD1 or TRBD2 (5 bases each). V was trimmed by 4 bases and J by 5 bases, leaving 18 bases between them. The CDR3 is 15 amino acids. CDR1 is SGHKS and CDR2 is YYEKEE in the germline V gene (reference sequence). As DNA, the CDR3 is TGTGCCAGCAGCAATGATCCCACTAGGGGCGAGACCCAGTACTTC. Its protein is CASSNDPTRGETQYF.

This clonotype was seen a handful of times. This sequence joins TRBV12-3 or TRBV12-4 and TRBJ1-3; the match to TRBD1 covers 7 bases. The ends lost 5 bases at V and 2 bases at J; junction bases unmatched: 6. The CDR3 length is 15 residues. The CDR3 loop is CASSHDRAPGNTIYF. The CDR3 nucleotides are TGTGCCAGCAGTCACGACAGGGCTCCTGGAAACACCATATATTTT.

CDR3 sequence: CASSLGGSSNQPQHF. DNA of the CDR3: TGTGCCAGCAGCCTGGGGGGGAGTAGCAATCAGCCCCAGCATTTT. The V call is TRBV9, the J call TRBJ1-5; the D gene is possibly TRBD1 (5 bases). Germline assignment: CDR1 SGDLS and CDR2 YYNGEE. Trimming removed 4 bases from V and 0 bases from J, with 11 bases in between. CDR3 size: 15 residues.

This clonotype was counted at least ten times. The CDR3 sequence: CASSLMRGQRDGYTF. The CDR3 nucleotides are TGTGCCAGCAGTTTAATGAGGGGGCAAAGGGATGGCTACACCTTC. This chain uses TRBV12-3 or TRBV12-4 with TRBJ1-2, with 7 bases aligning to TRBD1. CDR3 length equals 15 residues. V dropped 2 bases and J dropped 6; count of bases not matched to a gene: 9.

V and J are TRBV3-1 and TRBJ1-2, with D hard to call. The CDR3 sequence is 13 residues long. The V gene lost 1 base and the J gene lost 0 bases, with 3 bases spanning the gap. The germline gives CDR1 LGHDT, CDR2 YNNKEL (reference sequence). The CDR3 spells CASSQGANYGYTF. As DNA, the CDR3 is TGTGCCAGCAGCCAAGGAGCTAACTATGGCTACACCTTC.

This clonotype was observed a handful of times. The chain is built from TRBV6-5 and TRBJ1-1; D is unresolved. Germline V gene lookup returns CDR1 MNHEY and CDR2 SVGAGI. The CDR3 sequence is 13 residues long. Trimming shortened V by 2 bases and J by 3 bases, and 7 bases separated the two germline ends. The CDR3: CASSYGRDTEAFF. CDR3 DNA sequence: TGTGCCAGCAGTTACGGTCGGGACACTGAAGCTTTCTTT.

This clonotype was observed a handful of times. The rearrangement links TRBV5-1 to TRBJ1-3; D is ambiguous. Germline V lookup: CDR1 SGHRS, CDR2 YFSETQ. The V end was cut by 5 bases, the J end by 0 bases, with 3 bases between. This CDR3 contains 12 residues. CDR3 nucleotides: TGCGCCAGCAGAGACTCTGGAAACACCATATATTTT. It specifies CASRDSGNTIYF.

The V call is TRBV6-2 or TRBV6-3, the J call TRBJ1-6; D not resolved. This CDR3 spans 15 amino acids. Trimming removed 2 bases from V and 7 bases from J, with 12 bases in between. Per the germline V gene, CDR1 is MNHEY and CDR2 is SVGEGT. In DNA, the CDR3 is TGTGCCAGCAGTTACCAGACCTATTCGAATTCACCCCTCCACTTT. It is translated as CASSYQTYSNSPLHF.

This clonotype is medium-sized by share. The chain couples TRBV7-9 to TRBJ2-1; 11 bases agree with TRBD1. The V gene's germline CDR1 is SEHNR and CDR2 FQNEAQ (reference sequence). This CDR3 has 15 amino acids. V lost 5 bases to trimming and J lost 6 bases; unmatched junction nucleotides: 6. The CDR3 spells CASSPGQGASNEQFF. CDR3 coding DNA: TGTGCCAGCAGCCCCGGACAGGGGGCCTCCAATGAGCAGTTCTTC.

J is TRBJ1-3 and V is TRBV7-2, with TRBD1 identical over 8 bases. The ends lost 5 bases at V and 3 bases at J; junction bases unmatched: 18. The CDR3 is 19 amino acids. Germline assignment: CDR1 SGHTA and CDR2 FQGNSA. In nucleotides, the CDR3 is TGTGCCAGCAGCCTACCCGTGGTCAGCGGGACAGGCAGTGGAAACACCATATATTTT. Translating it yields CASSLPVVSGTGSGNTIYF.

Of note for this clonotype: Mismatch with germline at one junction end may stem from a read error. This CDR3 is CSVEPLRVALF. CDR3 DNA: TGCAGCGTTGAACCCCTCCGGGTGGCTCTCTTT. V and J are TRBV29-1 and TRBJ1-1; D unclear. Germline V gene lookup returns CDR1 SQVTM and CDR2 ANQGSEA. The CDR3 covers 11 residues.

This clonotype has more than one count but fewer than ten. The chain uses TRBV20-1 and TRBJ1-4, with D possibly matching TRBD1 (5 bases). The CDR3 loop spans 14 amino acids. Germline V gene data show CDR1 as DFQATT and CDR2 as SNEGSKA (reference sequence). Deletions cut 0 bases from V and 8 bases from J, with 13 bases between. CDR3 region: CSARDWRGGEKLFF. The CDR3 coding sequence is TGCAGTGCTAGAGATTGGAGGGGCGGAGAAAAACTGTTTTTT.

This clonotype was seen a handful of times. The chain uses TRBV10-3 and TRBJ2-5; either TRBD1 or TRBD2 may fit D (5 bases each). Germline V gene lookup returns CDR1 ENHRY and CDR2 SYGVKD. CDR3 length: 15 amino acids. The ends were cut back, 6 bases at V and 3 bases at J, with 17 bases in the middle. The CDR3 coding sequence is TGTGCCATCAGGGGGGATTGGGCCCTGAAAGAGACCCAGTACTTC. It translates to CAIRGDWALKETQYF.